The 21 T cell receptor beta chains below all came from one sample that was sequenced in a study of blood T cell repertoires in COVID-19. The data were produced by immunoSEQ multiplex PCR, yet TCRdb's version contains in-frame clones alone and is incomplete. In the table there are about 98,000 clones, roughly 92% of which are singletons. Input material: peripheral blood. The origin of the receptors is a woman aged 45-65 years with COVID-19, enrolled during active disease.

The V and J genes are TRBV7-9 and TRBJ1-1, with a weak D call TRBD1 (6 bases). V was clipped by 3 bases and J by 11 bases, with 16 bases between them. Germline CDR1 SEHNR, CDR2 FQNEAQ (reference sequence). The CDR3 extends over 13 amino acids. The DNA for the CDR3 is TGTGCCAGCAGCTTGGACCTTACAGGGTGGGCTTTCTTT. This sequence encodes CASSLDLTGWAFF.

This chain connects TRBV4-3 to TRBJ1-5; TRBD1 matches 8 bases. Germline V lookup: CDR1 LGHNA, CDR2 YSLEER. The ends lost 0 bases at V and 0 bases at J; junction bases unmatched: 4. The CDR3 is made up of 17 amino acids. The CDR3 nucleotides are TGCGCCAGCAGCCAAGAGGGACAGGCTTATAGCAATCAGCCCCAGCATTTT. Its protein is CASSQEGQAYSNQPQHF.

The CDR3 DNA reads as TGTGCCAGCAGCCGAGGAGGGGGCGCGAGGGGCTACACCTTC. Its translation is CASSRGGGARGYTF. The chain couples TRBV5-6 to TRBJ1-2, with TRBD1 matching 7 bases. CDR1 SGHDT and CDR2 YYEEEE come from the germline V gene. V lost 4 bases and J lost 8; bases outside the gene matches: 11. The CDR3 contains 14 residues.

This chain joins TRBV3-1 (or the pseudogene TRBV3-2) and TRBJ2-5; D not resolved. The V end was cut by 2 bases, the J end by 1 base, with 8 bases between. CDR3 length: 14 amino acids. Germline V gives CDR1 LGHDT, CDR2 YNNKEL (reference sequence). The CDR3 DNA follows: TGTGCCAGCAGCCAAAGTCAGATCCAAGAGACCCAGTACTTC. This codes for CASSQSQIQETQYF.

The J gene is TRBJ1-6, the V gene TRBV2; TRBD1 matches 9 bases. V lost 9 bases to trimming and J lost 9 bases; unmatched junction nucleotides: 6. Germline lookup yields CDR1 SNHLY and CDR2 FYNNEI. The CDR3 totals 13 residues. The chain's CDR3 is CASLGQGTSPLHF. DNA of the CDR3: TGTGCCAGTTTAGGACAGGGGACTTCACCCCTCCACTTT.

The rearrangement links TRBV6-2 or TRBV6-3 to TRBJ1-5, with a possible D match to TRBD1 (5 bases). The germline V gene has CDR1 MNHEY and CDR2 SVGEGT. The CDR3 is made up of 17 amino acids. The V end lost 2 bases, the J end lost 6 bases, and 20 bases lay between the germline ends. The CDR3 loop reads CASSYEVSGEGVQPQHF. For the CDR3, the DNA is TGTGCCAGCAGTTACGAAGTATCGGGGGAGGGAGTTCAGCCCCAGCATTTT.

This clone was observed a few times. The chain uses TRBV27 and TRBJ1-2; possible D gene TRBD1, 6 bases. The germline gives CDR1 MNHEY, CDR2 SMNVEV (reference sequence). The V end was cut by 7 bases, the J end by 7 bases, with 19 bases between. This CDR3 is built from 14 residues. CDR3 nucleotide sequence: TGTGCCAGCACCCCCAGGGGAGGGGAAGGTGGCTACACCTTC. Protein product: CASTPRGGEGGYTF.

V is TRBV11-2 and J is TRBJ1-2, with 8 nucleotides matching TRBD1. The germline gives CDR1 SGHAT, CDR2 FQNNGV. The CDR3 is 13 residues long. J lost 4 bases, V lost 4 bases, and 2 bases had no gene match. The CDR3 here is CASSSGGAYGYTF. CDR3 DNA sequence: TGTGCCAGCAGCTCAGGGGGCGCCTATGGCTACACCTTC.

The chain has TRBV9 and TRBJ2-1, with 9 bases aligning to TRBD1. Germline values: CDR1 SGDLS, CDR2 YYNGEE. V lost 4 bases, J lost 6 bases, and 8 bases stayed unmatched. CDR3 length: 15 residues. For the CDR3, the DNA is TGTGCCAGCAGCCCTCTGACAGGGGGTTTCAATGAGCAGTTCTTC. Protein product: CASSPLTGGFNEQFF.

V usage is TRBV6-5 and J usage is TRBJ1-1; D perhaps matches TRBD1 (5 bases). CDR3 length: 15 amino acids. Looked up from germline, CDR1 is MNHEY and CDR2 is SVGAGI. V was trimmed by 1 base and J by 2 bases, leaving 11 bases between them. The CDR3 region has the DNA TGTGCCAGCAGTTACTTACCTCAGGGTAACACTGAAGCTTTCTTT. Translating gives CASSYLPQGNTEAFF.

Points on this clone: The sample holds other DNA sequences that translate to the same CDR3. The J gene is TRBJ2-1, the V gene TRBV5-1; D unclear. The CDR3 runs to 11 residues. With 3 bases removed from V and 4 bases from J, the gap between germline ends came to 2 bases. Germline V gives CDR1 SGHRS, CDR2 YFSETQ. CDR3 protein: CASSSYNEQFF. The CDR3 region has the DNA TGCGCCAGCAGCTCGTACAATGAGCAGTTCTTC.

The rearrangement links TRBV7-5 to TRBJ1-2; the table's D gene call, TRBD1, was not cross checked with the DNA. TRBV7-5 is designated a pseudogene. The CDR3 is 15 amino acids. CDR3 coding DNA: TGTGCCAGAAGCGCCGGACAGGAGATCGCCCATGGCTACACCTTC. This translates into CARSAGQEIAHGYTF.

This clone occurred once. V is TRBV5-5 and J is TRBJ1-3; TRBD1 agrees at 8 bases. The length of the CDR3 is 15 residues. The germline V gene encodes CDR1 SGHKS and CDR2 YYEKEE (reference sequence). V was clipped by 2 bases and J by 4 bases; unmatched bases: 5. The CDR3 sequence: CASSLGQGGGNTIYF. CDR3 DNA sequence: TGTGCCAGCAGCTTAGGACAGGGAGGGGGAAACACCATATATTTT.

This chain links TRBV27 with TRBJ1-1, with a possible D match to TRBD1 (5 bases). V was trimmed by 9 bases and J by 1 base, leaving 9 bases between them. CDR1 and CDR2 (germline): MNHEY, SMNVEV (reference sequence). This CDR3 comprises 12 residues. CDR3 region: CASKTANTEAFF. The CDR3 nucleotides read TGTGCCAGTAAGACAGCGAACACTGAAGCTTTCTTT.

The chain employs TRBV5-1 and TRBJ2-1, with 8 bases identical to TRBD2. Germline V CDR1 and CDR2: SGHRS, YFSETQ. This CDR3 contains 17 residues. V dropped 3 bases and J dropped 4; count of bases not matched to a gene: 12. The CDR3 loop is CASSSGSRRGVYNEQFF. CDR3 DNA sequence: TGCGCCAGCAGCTCGGGGAGTAGGCGGGGGGTATACAATGAGCAGTTCTTC. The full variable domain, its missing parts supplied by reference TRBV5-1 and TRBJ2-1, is KAGVTQTPRYLIKTRGQQVTLSCSPISGHRSVSWYQQTPGQGLQFLFEYFSETQRNKGNFPGRFSGRQFSNSRSEMNVSTLELGDSALYLCASSSGSRRGVYNEQFFGPGTRLTVL.

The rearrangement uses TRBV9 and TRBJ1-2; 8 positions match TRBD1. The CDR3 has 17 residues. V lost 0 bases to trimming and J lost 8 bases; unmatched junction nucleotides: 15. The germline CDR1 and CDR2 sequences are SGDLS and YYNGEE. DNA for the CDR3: TGTGCCAGCAGCGTAGATGGGACAGGAGGATCGTTGGGGGGCTACACCTTC. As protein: CASSVDGTGGSLGGYTF.

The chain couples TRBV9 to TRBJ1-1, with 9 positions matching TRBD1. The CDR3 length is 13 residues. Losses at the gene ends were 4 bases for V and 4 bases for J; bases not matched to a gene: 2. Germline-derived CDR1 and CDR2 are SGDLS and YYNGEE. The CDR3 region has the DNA TGTGCCAGCAGCTTACAGGGGGCCACTGAAGCTTTCTTT. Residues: CASSLQGATEAFF.

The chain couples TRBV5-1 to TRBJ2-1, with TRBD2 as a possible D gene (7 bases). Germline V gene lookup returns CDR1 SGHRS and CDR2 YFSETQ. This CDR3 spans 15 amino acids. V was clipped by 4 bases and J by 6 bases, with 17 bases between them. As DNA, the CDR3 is TGCGCCAGCAGCCTAGGGGGGGCACAGGGCAATGAGCAGTTCTTC. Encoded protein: CASSLGGAQGNEQFF.

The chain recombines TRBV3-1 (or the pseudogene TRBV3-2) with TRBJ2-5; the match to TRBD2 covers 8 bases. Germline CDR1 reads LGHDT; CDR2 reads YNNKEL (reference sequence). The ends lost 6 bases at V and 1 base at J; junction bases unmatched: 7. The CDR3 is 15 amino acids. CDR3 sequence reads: CASRALAGSQETQYF. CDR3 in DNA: TGTGCCAGCAGAGCCTTAGCGGGGAGCCAAGAGACCCAGTACTTC.

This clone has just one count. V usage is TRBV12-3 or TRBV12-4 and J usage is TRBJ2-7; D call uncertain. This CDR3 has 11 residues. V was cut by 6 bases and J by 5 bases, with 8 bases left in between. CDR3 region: CASSPLHEQYF. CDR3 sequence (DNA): TGTGCCAGCAGCCCCCTCCACGAGCAGTACTTC.

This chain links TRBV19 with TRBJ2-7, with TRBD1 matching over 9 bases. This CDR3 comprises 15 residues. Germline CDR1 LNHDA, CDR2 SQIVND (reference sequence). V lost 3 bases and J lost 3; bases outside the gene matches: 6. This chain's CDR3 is CASSMGTGNYYEQYF. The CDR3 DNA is TGTGCCAGTAGTATGGGGACAGGGAATTACTACGAGCAGTACTTC. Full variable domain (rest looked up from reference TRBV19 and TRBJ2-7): DGGITQSPKYLFRKEGQNVTLSCEQNLNHDAMYWYRQDPGQGLRLIYYSQIVNDFQKGDIAEGYSVSREKKESFPLTVTSAQKNPTAFYLCASSMGTGNYYEQYFGPGTRLTVT.